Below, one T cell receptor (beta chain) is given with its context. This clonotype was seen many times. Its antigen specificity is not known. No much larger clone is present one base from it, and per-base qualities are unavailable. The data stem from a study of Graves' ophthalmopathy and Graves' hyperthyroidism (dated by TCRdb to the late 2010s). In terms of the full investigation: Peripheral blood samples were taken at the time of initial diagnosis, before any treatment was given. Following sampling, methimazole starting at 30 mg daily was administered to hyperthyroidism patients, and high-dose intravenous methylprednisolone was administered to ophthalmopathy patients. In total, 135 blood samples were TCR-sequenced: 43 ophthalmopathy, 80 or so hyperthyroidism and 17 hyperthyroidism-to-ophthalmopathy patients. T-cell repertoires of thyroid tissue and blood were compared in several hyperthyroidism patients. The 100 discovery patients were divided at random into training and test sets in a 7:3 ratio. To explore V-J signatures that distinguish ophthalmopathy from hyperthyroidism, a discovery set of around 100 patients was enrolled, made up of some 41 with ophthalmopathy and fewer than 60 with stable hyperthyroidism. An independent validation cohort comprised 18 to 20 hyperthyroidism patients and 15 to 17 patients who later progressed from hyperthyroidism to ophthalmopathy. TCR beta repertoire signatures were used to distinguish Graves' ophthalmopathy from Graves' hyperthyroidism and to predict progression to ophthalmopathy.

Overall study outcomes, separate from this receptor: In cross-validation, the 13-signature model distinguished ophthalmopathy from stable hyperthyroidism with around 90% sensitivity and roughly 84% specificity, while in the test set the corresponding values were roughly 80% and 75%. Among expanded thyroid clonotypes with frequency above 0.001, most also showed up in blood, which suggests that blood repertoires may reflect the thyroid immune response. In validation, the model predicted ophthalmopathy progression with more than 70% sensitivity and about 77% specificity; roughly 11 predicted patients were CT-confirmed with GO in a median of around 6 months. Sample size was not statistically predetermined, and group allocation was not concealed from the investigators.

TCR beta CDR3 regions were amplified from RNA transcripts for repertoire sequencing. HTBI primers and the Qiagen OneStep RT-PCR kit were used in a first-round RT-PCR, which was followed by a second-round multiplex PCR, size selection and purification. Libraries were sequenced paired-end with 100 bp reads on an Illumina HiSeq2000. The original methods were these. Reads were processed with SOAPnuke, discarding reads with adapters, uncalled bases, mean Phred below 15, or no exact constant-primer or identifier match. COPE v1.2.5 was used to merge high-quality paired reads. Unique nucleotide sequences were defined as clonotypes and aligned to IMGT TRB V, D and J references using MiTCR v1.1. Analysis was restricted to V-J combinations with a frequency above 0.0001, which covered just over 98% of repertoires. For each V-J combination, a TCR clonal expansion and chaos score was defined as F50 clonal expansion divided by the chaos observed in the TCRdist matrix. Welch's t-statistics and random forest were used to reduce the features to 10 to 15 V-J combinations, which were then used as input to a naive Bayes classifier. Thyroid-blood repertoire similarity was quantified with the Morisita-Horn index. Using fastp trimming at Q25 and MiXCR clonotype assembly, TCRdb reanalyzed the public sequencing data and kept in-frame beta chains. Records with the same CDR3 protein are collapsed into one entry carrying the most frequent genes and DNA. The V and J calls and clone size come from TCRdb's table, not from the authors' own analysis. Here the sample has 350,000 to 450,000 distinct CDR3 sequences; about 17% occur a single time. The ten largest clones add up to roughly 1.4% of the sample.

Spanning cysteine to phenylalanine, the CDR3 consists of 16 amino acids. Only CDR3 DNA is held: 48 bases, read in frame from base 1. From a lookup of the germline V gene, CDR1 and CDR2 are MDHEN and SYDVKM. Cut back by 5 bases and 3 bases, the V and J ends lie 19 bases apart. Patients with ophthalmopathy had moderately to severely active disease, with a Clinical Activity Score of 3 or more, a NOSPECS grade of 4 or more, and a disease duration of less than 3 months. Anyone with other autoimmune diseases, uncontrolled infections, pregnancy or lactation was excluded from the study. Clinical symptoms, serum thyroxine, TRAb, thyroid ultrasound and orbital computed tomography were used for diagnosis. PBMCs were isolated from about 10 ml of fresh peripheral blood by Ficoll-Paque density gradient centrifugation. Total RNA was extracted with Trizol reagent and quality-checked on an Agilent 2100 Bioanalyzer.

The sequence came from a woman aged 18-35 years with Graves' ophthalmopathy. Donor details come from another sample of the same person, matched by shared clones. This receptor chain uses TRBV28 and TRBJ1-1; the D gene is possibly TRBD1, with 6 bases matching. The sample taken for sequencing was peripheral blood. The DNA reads TGTGCCAGCAGTCCCCTTTCCCGGAAGGGGGACACTGAAGCTTTCTTT. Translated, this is CASSPLSRKGDTEAFF.